These 8 T cell receptor beta chains share one sample of origin, sequenced in a study of T cell responses to AZD1222 COVID-19 vaccine. Sequencing used immunoSEQ multiplex PCR; TCRdb keeps in-frame clones, though not all of them. Of approximately 150,000 clones in the sample, 85% to 95% are singletons; the top ten hold 0.7% to 0.9%. The input for sequencing was peripheral blood, taken on day 0 of AZD1222 vaccination. Receptor source: an adult in good health.

This clone was found once. The chain employs TRBV7-9 and TRBJ2-1; the D is unclear. The CDR3 loop spans 12 amino acids. V lost 3 bases, J lost 10 bases, and 10 bases lay in between. Looked up from germline, CDR1 is SEHNR and CDR2 is FQNEAQ (reference sequence). The CDR3 here is CASSFTSWEQFF. CDR3 nucleotide sequence: TGTGCCAGCAGCTTTACCAGCTGGGAGCAGTTCTTC.

V is TRBV3-1 (or the pseudogene TRBV3-2) and J is TRBJ2-3, with 7 bases lining up with TRBD2. Trimming at V came to 1 base and at J to 1 base, leaving 8 bases not matched to a gene. CDR1 LGHDT and CDR2 YNNKEL come from the germline V gene (reference sequence). The CDR3 length is 17 residues. CDR3 coding DNA: TGTGCCAGCAGCCAAGTTCTGGGACTACCGGGCACAGATACGCAGTATTTT. Translated, it gives CASSQVLGLPGTDTQYF.

This chain links TRBV29-1 with TRBJ1-1; D remains unclear. Per the germline V gene, CDR1 is SQVTM and CDR2 is ANQGSEA. This CDR3 is built from 13 residues. Trimming cost V 2 bases and J 4 bases, with 11 bases left between them. The CDR3 nucleotides are TGCAGCGTTGAAAGGACGGAGTTCACTGAAGCTTTCTTT. Protein product: CSVERTEFTEAFF.

The chain couples TRBV28 to TRBJ1-1; TRBD1 is a possible D gene (6 bases). Per germline, CDR1 MDHEN and CDR2 SYDVKM. The V end lost 6 bases, the J end lost 11 bases, and 25 bases lay between the germline ends. The length of the CDR3 is 15 residues. The CDR3 DNA follows: TGTGCCAGCAGCCCCGCCGGGGGGGGGCGGGAGAGGGCTTTCTTT. Its protein is CASSPAGGGRERAFF.

The J gene is TRBJ1-5, the V gene TRBV7-8; 12 nucleotides align to TRBD1. Looked up from germline, CDR1 is SGHVS and CDR2 is FQNEAQ. This CDR3 region has 17 residues. V gave up 5 bases and J gave up 0 bases; unmatched junction bases: 5. The CDR3 loop reads CASSQGQGAYSNQPQHF. The CDR3 DNA is TGTGCCAGCAGCCAGGGACAGGGGGCCTATAGCAATCAGCCCCAGCATTTT. The entire variable domain, with the rest obtained from reference TRBV7-8 and TRBJ1-5, is as follows: GAGVSQSPRYKVAKRGQDVALRCDPISGHVSLFWYQQALGQGPEFLTYFQNEAQLDKSGLPSDRFFAERPEGSVSTLKIQRTQQEDSAVYLCASSQGQGAYSNQPQHFGDGTRLSIL.

V and J are TRBV10-3 and TRBJ2-1; no reliable D call. The CDR3 contains 12 residues. CDR1 is ENHRY and CDR2 is SYGVKD in the germline V gene. Trimming shortened V by 2 bases and J by 9 bases, and 8 bases separated the two germline ends. CDR3 sequence reads: CAISETGGEQFF. The CDR3 DNA is TGTGCCATCAGTGAGACCGGTGGTGAGCAGTTCTTC.

This clone was seen just once. V usage is TRBV20-1 and J usage is TRBJ2-5; tentatively, D is TRBD1 or TRBD2 (5 bases each). Between the trimmed V and J ends, which lost 6 bases and 2 bases, there was a span of 19 bases. The CDR3 contains 15 residues. In germline, CDR1 is DFQATT, CDR2 SNEGSKA (reference sequence). The CDR3 bases are TGCAGTGCGAGTGCGAGAGGGGCCTATCAAGAGACCCAGTACTTC. Its protein is CSASARGAYQETQYF.

V usage is TRBV5-1 and J usage is TRBJ1-5, with D possibly matching TRBD1 (5 bases). The CDR3 is 15 residues long. V lost 4 bases, J lost 2 bases, and 13 bases lay in between. The germline V gene has CDR1 SGHRS and CDR2 YFSETQ. The chain's CDR3 is CASSPGHSGNQPQHF. The CDR3 DNA reads as TGCGCCAGCAGCCCCGGACATTCGGGCAATCAGCCCCAGCATTTT.